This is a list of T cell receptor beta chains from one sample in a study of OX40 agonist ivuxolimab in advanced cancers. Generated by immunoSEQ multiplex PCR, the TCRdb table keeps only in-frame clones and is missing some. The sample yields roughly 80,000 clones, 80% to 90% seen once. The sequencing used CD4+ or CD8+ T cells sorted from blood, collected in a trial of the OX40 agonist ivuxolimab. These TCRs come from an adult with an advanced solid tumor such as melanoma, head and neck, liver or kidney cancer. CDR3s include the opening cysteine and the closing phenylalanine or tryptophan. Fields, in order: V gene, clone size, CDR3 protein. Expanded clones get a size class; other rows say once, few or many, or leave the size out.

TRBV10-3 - CAIRGSHGYTF
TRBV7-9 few CASSLASVNTEAFF
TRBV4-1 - CASSQSRTQSYNEQFF
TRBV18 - CASSPEGGSGGRTDTQYF
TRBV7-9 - CASQGTVYNSPLHF
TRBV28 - CASSLLWASGAKNIQYF
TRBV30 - CAWSLKPSPLHF
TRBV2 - CASSGGVNYGYTF
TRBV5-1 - CASSEGQEIYGYTF
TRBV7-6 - CASSLSGPASSGNTIYF
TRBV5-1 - CASSQGTSGRYYEQYF
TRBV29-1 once CSVGGRSLSEKLFF
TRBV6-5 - CASSYDGSGGYTF
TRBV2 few CASSQPGTASTDTQYF
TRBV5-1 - CASSLSGNSNQPQHF
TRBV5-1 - CASSSDRSTYNSPLHF
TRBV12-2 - CASRSIPGQLNEKLFF
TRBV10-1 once CASSAEDLKAFF
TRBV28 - CASRPQAGKLLNTEAFF
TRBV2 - CASSQGGVGTQYF
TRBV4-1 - CASSQDGGVQETQYF
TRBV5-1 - CASSLGQGITEAFF
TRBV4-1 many CASRPPGSNQPQHF
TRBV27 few CASKRESGANVLTF
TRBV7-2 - CASSLNSAEAFF
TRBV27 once CASSLQGGIYTEAFF
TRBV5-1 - CASSPDHGKTKQYF
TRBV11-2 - CASSLDGTGGETQYF
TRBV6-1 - CASTLSGTGFGYTF
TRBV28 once CASSWGPYEQYF
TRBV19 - CASSIVGTRGYTF
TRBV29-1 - CSTRDSTYNEQFF
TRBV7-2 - CASSLVSWTPNTEAFF
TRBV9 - CASSQSSDSNQPQHF
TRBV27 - CASSFQKSAGWGTEAFF
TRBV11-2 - CASSVGGGRRETQYF
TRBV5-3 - CARSFFRAWGAFF
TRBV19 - CASTRTASSYNEQFF
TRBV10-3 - CAIRQNQGTEAFF
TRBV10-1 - CASNLTGANTEAFF
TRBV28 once CASSLRYEQYF
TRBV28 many CASRPGQYNQPQHF